A selection of T cell receptor beta chains follows, all from one sample in a study of radiotherapy plus CTLA-4 blockade in lung cancer. Repertoires were generated with immunoSEQ multiplex PCR, while TCRdb's copy carries only in-frame clones and drops some. The repertoire consists of approximately 97,000 clones, with about 80% occurring once and the leading ten covering 0.84%. This sample comprised peripheral blood, obtained from a patient treated with radiotherapy plus ipilimumab. Every receptor here comes from a human donor with non-small cell lung cancer who had stable disease on radiotherapy plus ipilimumab. The CDR3 runs from the conserved cysteine through the conserved F or W. D genes are given only for firm matches. Size values are once, few and many counts, or a class for expanded clones, and some rows have none.

- | TRBJ2-7 | TRBV28 | TRBD1 | CASSTWTGTKRRYEQYF | TGTGCCAGCAGTACCTGGACAGGGACAAAGAGGAGGTACGAGCAGTACTTC
- | TRBJ1-3 | TRBV7-9 | - | CASSSGGGNTIYF | TGTGCCAGCAGCTCCGGGGGCGGAAACACCATATATTTT
- | TRBJ1-4 | TRBV15 | - | CATSRDRWTDADEKLFF | TGTGCCACCAGCAGAGACCGTTGGACAGACGCAGATGAAAAACTGTTTTTT
- | TRBJ2-2 | TRBV19 | - | CASRSGSRGSTGELFF | TGTGCCAGTAGGTCGGGCAGCCGAGGGAGCACCGGGGAGCTGTTTTTT
- | TRBJ1-2 | TRBV29-1 | TRBD1 | CSVGEQQGRYGYTF | TGCAGCGTTGGGGAGCAACAGGGGAGGTATGGCTACACCTTC
- | TRBJ2-1 | TRBV28 | - | CASSLSWRDSYNEQFF | TGTGCCAGCAGTTTAAGTTGGCGAGACTCCTACAATGAGCAGTTCTTC
once | TRBJ1-4 | TRBV30 | - | CAWGKQGPNEKLFF | TGTGCCTGGGGCAAGCAGGGGCCTAATGAAAAACTGTTTTTT
- | TRBJ1-4 | TRBV28 | - | CASTPPGVGYEKLFF | TGTGCCAGCACCCCCCCGGGGGTTGGATATGAAAAACTGTTTTTT
once | TRBJ2-3 | TRBV5-1 | - | CASSLTGRPLTDTQYF | TGCGCCAGCAGCTTGACAGGGCGTCCCCTCACAGATACGCAGTATTTT
- | TRBJ2-1 | TRBV28 | - | CASRPGGGPYNEQFF | TGTGCCAGCAGGCCGGGCGGGGGCCCCTACAATGAGCAGTTCTTC
- | TRBJ2-3 | TRBV11-2 | TRBD2 | CASSFRRETDTQYF | TGTGCCAGCAGCTTTCGGCGGGAGACAGATACGCAGTATTTT
- | TRBJ1-4 | TRBV9 | - | CASSGTQGLFF | TGTGCCAGCAGCGGAACCCAGGGACTGTTTTTT
few | TRBJ1-1 | TRBV9 | - | CASSPTPANTEAFF | TGTGCCAGCTCACCTACACCAGCGAACACTGAAGCTTTCTTT
- | TRBJ2-7 | TRBV6-1 | TRBD1 | CASSPRTGQGGWQYF | TGTGCCAGCAGTCCCCGGACGGGACAGGGGGGTTGGCAGTACTTC
- | TRBJ1-6 | TRBV27 | - | CASSPLLERGDSPLHF | TGTGCCAGCAGTCCCCTACTGGAAAGAGGGGATTCACCCCTCCACTTT
- | TRBJ2-1 | TRBV1 | - | CTSSQDDGAGGRHNEQFF | TGCACCAGCAGCCAAGATGACGGGGCGGGGGGGCGTCACAATGAGCAGTTCTTC
- | TRBJ2-5 | TRBV20-1 | - | CSAVGQETQYF | TGCAGTGCCGTGGGGCAAGAGACCCAGTACTTC
- | TRBJ2-3 | TRBV27 | TRBD2 | CASRTLAGPRYTQYF | TGTGCCAGCAGAACACTAGCGGGACCCAGGTATACGCAGTATTTT
- | TRBJ1-6 | TRBV19 | TRBD1 | CASSMTGNNSPLHF | TGTGCCAGTAGTATGACAGGGAATAATTCACCCCTCCACTTT
- | TRBJ1-5 | TRBV30 | TRBD1 | CATTAGTGGNQPQHF | TGTGCCACCACAGCCGGGACAGGAGGGAATCAGCCCCAGCATTTT
- | TRBJ2-2 | TRBV6-1 | - | CASSGQNTGELFF | TGTGCCAGCAGTGGACAGAACACCGGGGAGCTGTTTTTT
- | TRBJ2-7 | TRBV30 | TRBD1 | CAWSPGQGHYEQYF | TGTGCCTGGAGTCCGGGACAGGGTCACTACGAGCAGTACTTC